The 21 T cell receptor beta chains below were found in one sample sequenced in a study of tissue T cells after allogeneic stem cell transplantation. This table comes from immunoSEQ multiplex PCR, and its TCRdb copy is limited to in-frame clones, with some not included. The sample has around 10,000 clones; approximately 38% are singletons. Time point given: mouse harvest day 7 after allogeneic transplant. Tail vein injection delivered 10^7 T-cell-depleted bone marrow cells and 10^6 splenic CD5+ T cells. The sample comprised skin. The receptors shown here come from a female BALB/c mouse given C57BL/6 T cells with graft-versus-host disease after an allogeneic hematopoietic cell transplant.

On this clone: Gene labels here are mouse ones. The read ends 1 residue before the CDR3 terminus; that terminus is restored from the germline J gene. The rearrangement joins TRBV4 to TRBJ2-7; TRBD2 aligns across 12 bases. The CDR3 covers 15 residues. Trimming removed 4 bases from V and 4 bases from J; junction bases left unmatched: 5. From germline, CDR1 is LGHDT and CDR2 YNNKQL (reference sequence). The CDR3 reads CASSSRLGGLYEQYF. Partial CDR3 DNA: TGTGCCAGCAGCTCCCGACTGGGGGGGCTATATGAACAGTAC.

This clone is judged medium-sized. Gene names and germline match the mouse. Coverage ceases 1 residue before the CDR3 finishes, and the germline J gene fills in the end. The V call is TRBV2, the J call TRBJ2-7; maybe TRBD2 (7 bases). The CDR3 runs 13 residues. Trimming took 0 bases from V and 7 from J, leaving 10 bases between them. Germline V gives CDR1 LGHNA, CDR2 YSYQKL. CDR3 DNA (partial): TGTGCCAGCAGCCAAGACGGGGGGCGGGAACAGTAC. Amino acid sequence: CASSQDGGREQY. The CDR3 in full is CASSQDGGREQYF.

This clone was seen a handful of times. The listed genes are named as in mouse. Sequencing ends 1 residue short of the CDR3 end; the germline J gene provides the rest. This sequence joins TRBV26 and TRBJ1-2, with 7 bases fitting TRBD1. The V gene's germline CDR1 is KGHPV and CDR2 FQNQEV (reference sequence). V trimming: 3 bases; J trimming: 0 bases; junction bases outside the gene matches: 4. The CDR3 is made up of 15 amino acids. CDR3 residues: CASSLHRGANSDYTF. The sequenced CDR3 bases are TGTGCCAGCAGTCTTCACAGGGGCGCAAACTCCGACTACACC. The full variable domain, with the rest looked up from reference TRBV26 and TRBJ1-2, is NSKVIQTPRYLVKGQGQKAKMRCIPEKGHPVVFWYQQNKNNEFKFLINFQNQEVLQQIDMTEKRFSAECPSNSPCSLEIQSSEAGDSALYLCASSLHRGANSDYTFGSGTRLLVI.

This clone was detected only a few times. Mouse germline and gene names are used. CDR3 residues: CASSQGFEQYF. The CDR3 DNA, read in part, is TGTGCCAGCAGCCAGGGGTTCGAACAGTAC. This chain joins TRBV26 and TRBJ2-7; D is possibly TRBD1 (6 bases). The read ends 1 residue shy of where the CDR3 ends; the end is completed using the germline J gene. Germline V gene sequence: CDR1 KGHPV, CDR2 FQNQEV (reference sequence). V gave up 6 bases and J gave up 7 bases, with 10 bases separating them. CDR3 size: 11 residues. The full variable domain, its missing parts supplied by reference TRBV26 and TRBJ2-7, is NSKVIQTPRYLVKGQGQKAKMRCIPEKGHPVVFWYQQNKNNEFKFLINFQNQEVLQQIDMTEKRFSAECPSNSPCSLEIQSSEAGDSALYLCASSQGFEQYFGPGTRLTVL.

Within the sample, this clone is medium-sized. All gene names here are mouse names. CDR3 in amino acids: CASSPRGGSSYEQYF. The covered CDR3 bases are TGTGCCAGCAGTCCCCGGGGGGGAAGCTCCTATGAACAGTAC. The chain is built from TRBV26 and TRBJ2-7; TRBD2 matches at 7 bases. The sequenced fragment ends 1 residue before the CDR3 boundary, so the rest is inferred from the germline J gene. The J segment lost 0 bases and the V segment lost 4 bases, leaving 6 bases of the junction unmatched. The CDR3 is made up of 15 amino acids. Per germline, CDR1 KGHPV and CDR2 FQNQEV (reference sequence).

A note on this clone: Mouse gene names and germline throughout. The CDR3 extends 1 residue past the end of the read, so its final part is completed from the germline J gene. This specimen includes other DNA sequences encoding the same CDR3. The chain employs TRBV5 and TRBJ2-5; 7 bases match TRBD2. The CDR3 spans 14 residues. J was trimmed by 3 bases and V by 0 bases; bases with no gene match: 0. CDR1 is LGHNA and CDR2 is YNLKQL in the germline V gene (reference sequence). The CDR3 DNA, read in part, is TGTGCCAGCAGCCAAGACTGGGGGCAAGACACCCAGTAC. It codes for CASSQDWGQDTQY. The complete CDR3 sequence is CASSQDWGQDTQYF.

Comments on this clone: Germline and genes here are mouse. The DNA ends 1 residue before the CDR3 does, and the rest of the CDR3 is filled in from the germline J gene. V and J are TRBV12-2 and TRBJ2-1; D unclear. Trimming stripped 3 bases from V and 4 bases from J, with 6 bases between. The CDR3 is 12 amino acids. Germline assignment: CDR1 SGHLS and CDR2 HYDKME. Partial CDR3 DNA: TGTGCCAGCTCTTCAGAATATGCTGAGCAGTTC. This codes for CASSSEYAEQF. The whole CDR3 protein is CASSSEYAEQFF.

On this clone: The germline and genes are mouse ones. The read falls 1 residue short of the CDR3 end, and the missing part is taken from the germline J gene. The chain has TRBV26 and TRBJ2-1; TRBD2 matches 13 bases. The CDR3 has 16 amino acids. The trim removed 7 bases at V and 1 base at J, leaving 4 bases unmatched. Per the germline V gene, CDR1 is KGHPV and CDR2 is FQNQEV (reference sequence). The CDR3 region is CASIPGLGGNYAEQFF. CDR3 bases read: TGTGCCAGCATTCCGGGACTGGGGGGGAACTATGCTGAGCAGTTC.

With respect to this clone: Genes here carry mouse names. Sequencing ends 1 residue short of the CDR3 end; the germline J gene provides the rest. The chain is built from TRBV3 and TRBJ2-7; 8 bases line up with TRBD1. The V and J ends lost 5 bases and 0 bases, in that order; junction bases with no gene match: 3. The CDR3 has 14 amino acids. Per the germline V gene, CDR1 is SNHLY and CDR2 is FYNGKV (reference sequence). CDR3 residues: CASSRDRSSYEQYF. The CDR3 bases that were read are TGTGCCAGCAGCAGGGACAGGAGCTCCTATGAACAGTAC. Combining the CDR3 with reference TRBV3 and TRBJ2-7 gives the whole variable domain GPKVLQIPSHQIIDMGQMVTLNCDPVSNHLYFYWYKQILGQQMEFLVNFYNGKVMEKSKLFKDQFSVERPDGSYFTLKIQPTALEDSAVYFCASSRDRSSYEQYFGPGTRLTVL.

Note on this clone: Genes here carry mouse names. The read terminates 1 residue ahead of where the CDR3 ends, so the germline J gene completes it. The V gene is TRBV16, the J gene TRBJ1-1; D is unresolved. The CDR3 is made up of 14 amino acids. Germline V lookup: CDR1 SGHSA, CDR2 FRNQAP. Trimming left V 3 bases short and J 1 base short, with 9 bases between. Partial CDR3 DNA: TGTGCAAGCAGCTTCAGAACACTAAACACAGAAGTCTTC. This codes for CASSFRTLNTEVF. The whole CDR3 region reads CASSFRTLNTEVFF.

By share, this clone counts as medium-sized. Gene and germline names: mouse. The observed sequence ends 1 residue before the CDR3 terminus, with the missing tail filled in from the germline J gene. The rearrangement uses TRBV29 and TRBJ2-1; 10 nucleotides align to TRBD1. The CDR3 is 14 residues long. Trimming cost V 6 bases and J 7 bases; bases outside gene matches: 6. CDR1 MSHET and CDR2 SYDVDS come from the germline V gene. The CDR3 bases that were read are TGTGCTAGCAGGACCGGGACAGGGGTGGCTGAGCAGTTC. This encodes CASRTGTGVAEQF. The whole CDR3 sequence reads CASRTGTGVAEQFF.

About this clone itself: The listed genes are named as in mouse. Read data end 1 residue before the CDR3 end; the end is taken from the germline J gene. This sample also contains other DNA sequences that code for the same CDR3. The rearrangement uses TRBV26 and TRBJ1-1; D ambiguous. The germline V gene has CDR1 KGHPV and CDR2 FQNQEV (reference sequence). The CDR3 runs 12 residues. Between the trimmed V and J ends, which lost 2 bases and 3 bases, there was a span of 4 bases. The CDR3 sequence: CASSLGYTEVFF. The part of the CDR3 DNA that was read is TGTGCCAGCAGTCTGGGTTACACAGAAGTCTTC.

The sample holds a few counts of this clone. Gene names are the mouse ones. Coverage ceases 1 residue before the CDR3 finishes, and the germline J gene fills in the end. The chain recombines TRBV23 with TRBJ1-2. This CDR3 comprises 14 residues. Germline V CDR1 and CDR2: KGHTA, FQNQQP. CDR3 amino acids: CSSSQRAANSDYTF. The CDR3 bases that were read are TGCTCCAGCAGTCAACGGGCAGCAAACTCCGACTACACC.

As for this clone: Germline and genes here are mouse. The sequence runs out 1 residue before the end of the CDR3; the remainder is reconstructed from the germline J gene. The rearrangement uses TRBV26 and TRBJ1-3, with 7 bases fitting TRBD1. Trimming took 4 bases from V and 7 from J; bases not matched to a gene: 10. Germline CDR1 KGHPV, CDR2 FQNQEV (reference sequence). This CDR3 spans 15 amino acids. The CDR3 bases that were read are TGTGCCAGCAGTCATTACTCGACAGGGAGCAATACGCTCTAT. Translation gives CASSHYSTGSNTLY. From start to end, the CDR3 is CASSHYSTGSNTLYF.

A note on this clone: Mouse names are used for the genes. Read coverage stops 1 residue before the CDR3 terminus; the germline J gene supplies the remainder. The J gene is TRBJ1-2, the V gene TRBV3; D is uncertain. Germline V lookup: CDR1 SNHLY, CDR2 FYNGKV (reference sequence). The CDR3 loop spans 13 amino acids. Trimming left V 0 bases short and J 0 bases short, with 2 bases between. Incomplete CDR3 DNA: TGTGCCAGCAGCTTAGCAGCAAACTCCGACTACACC. Its protein is CASSLAANSDYT. In full, the CDR3 reads CASSLAANSDYTF. Drawing the rest from reference TRBV3 and TRBJ1-2, the complete variable domain is GPKVLQIPSHQIIDMGQMVTLNCDPVSNHLYFYWYKQILGQQMEFLVNFYNGKVMEKSKLFKDQFSVERPDGSYFTLKIQPTALEDSAVYFCASSLAANSDYTFGSGTRLLVI.

Within the sample, this clone is medium-sized. Genes here carry mouse names. The read ends 1 residue before the CDR3 terminus; that terminus is restored from the germline J gene. V gene TRBV26 combines with J gene TRBJ2-7; 9 bases are a match to TRBD2. From germline, CDR1 is KGHPV and CDR2 FQNQEV (reference sequence). With V trimmed by 4 bases and J by 0 bases, 1 base remained unmatched. This CDR3 has 14 amino acids. The sequenced part of the CDR3 DNA is TGTGCCAGCAGTCGGACTGGGGTCTCCTATGAACAGTAC. This gives the protein CASSRTGVSYEQY. The whole CDR3 is CASSRTGVSYEQYF. Full variable domain (missing parts from reference TRBV26 and TRBJ2-7): NSKVIQTPRYLVKGQGQKAKMRCIPEKGHPVVFWYQQNKNNEFKFLINFQNQEVLQQIDMTEKRFSAECPSNSPCSLEIQSSEAGDSALYLCASSRTGVSYEQYFGPGTRLTVL.

In this sample, this clone turned up once. The genes and germline here are from mouse. With the read ending 1 residue before the CDR3 end, the germline J gene is used to fill in that end. This chain joins TRBV29 and TRBJ1-4, with 12 nucleotides matching TRBD1. Germline-derived CDR1 and CDR2 are MSHET and SYDVDS. This CDR3 has 15 amino acids. V was pared by 5 bases and J by 7 bases, with 5 bases of the junction left unmatched. Here the CDR3 reads CASSPGTGGGERLFF. The sequenced part of the CDR3 DNA is TGTGCTAGCAGTCCCGGGACAGGGGGCGGCGAAAGATTATTT.

Worth noting for this clone: Any gene name here is a mouse gene name. Read data end 1 residue before the CDR3 end; the end is taken from the germline J gene. The same CDR3 arises from other DNA sequences in this sample as well. The chain links TRBV3 to TRBJ2-4; unclear D gene. The CDR3 has 14 residues. Germline lookup yields CDR1 SNHLY and CDR2 FYNGKV (reference sequence). V lost 1 base to trimming and J lost 0 bases, with 5 bases between them. The sequenced part of the CDR3 DNA is TGTGCCAGCAGCTTAGTGGGTAGTCAAAACACCTTGTAC. Its protein product is CASSLVGSQNTLY. The complete CDR3 reads CASSLVGSQNTLYF.

This clone has only one observation. Gene names and germline refer to mouse. The CDR3 extends 1 residue past the end of the read, so its final part is completed from the germline J gene. The chain combines TRBV29 with TRBJ2-3; D is possibly TRBD1 or TRBD2 (5 bases each). The V end was cut by 2 bases, the J end by 1 base, with 7 bases between. CDR1 and CDR2 from the germline V gene are MSHET and SYDVDS. CDR3 size: 14 residues. CDR3 residues: CASSLGGGAETLYF. The DNA read from the CDR3 is TGTGCTAGCAGTTTAGGGGGTGGTGCAGAAACGCTGTAT.

With respect to this clone: The gene names given are mouse names. The CDR3 end is not reached by the read, which stops 1 residue before it; the germline J gene fills it in. The chain joins TRBV31 to TRBJ2-5; TRBD1 matches 7 bases. CDR1 is GKSSPN and CDR2 is SITVG in the germline V gene. V lost 1 base to trimming and J lost 1 base; unmatched junction nucleotides: 2. This CDR3 region has 14 residues. The CDR3 sequence: CAWSRGQYQDTQYF. The CDR3 bases that were read are TGTGCCTGGAGTCGGGGACAGTACCAAGACACCCAGTAC.

This clone is deemed medium-sized. Gene names and germline match the mouse. CDR3 DNA, as far as it was read: TGTGCCAGCAGTTTGGGGATTTCCAACGAAAGATTATTT. Translating it yields CASSLGISNERLF. The whole CDR3 is CASSLGISNERLFF. This chain uses TRBV15 with TRBJ1-4; D gene uncertain. The CDR3 goes on 1 residue after the read ends, and that part is filled in from the germline J gene. Trimming shortened V by 3 bases and J by 0 bases, and 5 bases separated the two germline ends. Looked up from germline, CDR1 is SGHND and CDR2 is FRSKSL. The CDR3 extends over 14 amino acids.